A single sample is the source of the 9 T cell receptor beta chains below, sequenced in a study of T cells in Graves' hyperthyroidism and ophthalmopathy. RNA transcripts provided the source from which TCR beta CDR3 regions were amplified. HTBI primers were employed in a first-round RT-PCR of the TCR CDR3. TCRdb called the multiplex PCR reads again in MiXCR, with one record for every CDR3 protein. This table holds some 760,000 distinct CDR3 sequences, 14% found once. Sequencing used blood. These receptors were collected from a woman between 18 and 29 years old with Graves' hyperthyroidism.

This clonotype showed up many times. The chain couples TRBV20-1 to TRBJ1-1, with a tentative D call TRBD1 (6 bases). From germline, CDR1 is DFQATT and CDR2 SNEGSKA (reference sequence). Trimming shortened V by 3 bases and J by 8 bases, and 28 bases separated the two germline ends. The CDR3 consists of 17 residues. The CDR3 DNA sequence: TGCAGTGCTAGGCCTGGACCGGGACACAGTATAGATTTCGAAGCTTTCTTT. This translates into CSARPGPGHSIDFEAFF.

This clonotype was seen a few times. This chain connects TRBV28 to TRBJ2-3, with 11 bases identical to TRBD1. Germline CDR1 and CDR2: MDHEN and SYDVKM. CDR3 length: 17 residues. V gave up 7 bases and J gave up 5 bases; unmatched junction bases: 14. In DNA, the CDR3 is TGTGCCAGCACCAGACCGACGGGACAGGGGGAACTAGATACGCAGTATTTT. Translation gives CASTRPTGQGELDTQYF.

This clonotype was counted at least ten times. CDR3 loop: CASSLARYEQYF. CDR3 nucleotides: TGTGCCAGCAGTTTGGCTCGCTACGAGCAGTACTTC. V and J are TRBV28 and TRBJ2-7; D gene unclear. Germline values: CDR1 MDHEN, CDR2 SYDVKM. V dropped 3 bases and J dropped 3 bases, with 6 bases sitting between them. The CDR3 runs 12 residues.

This clonotype came up many times. V usage is TRBV5-1 and J usage is TRBJ2-3; no firm D call. V lost 4 bases and J lost 7, with 16 bases in between. The CDR3 contains 14 residues. Germline values: CDR1 SGHRS, CDR2 YFSETQ. CDR3 sequence (DNA): TGCGCCAGCAGCATGACAACGGCCGTGAATACGCAGTATTTT. It translates to CASSMTTAVNTQYF.

This clonotype was counted only a few times. The chain employs TRBV20-1 and TRBJ1-1; a possible D gene is TRBD1 (5 bases). The ends were cut back, 6 bases at V and 1 base at J, with 12 bases in the middle. CDR3 length equals 13 residues. The germline V gene has CDR1 DFQATT and CDR2 SNEGSKA (reference sequence). In DNA form, the CDR3 reads TGCAGTGCGAACCTTGGGGGGAACACTGAAGCTTTCTTT. This gives the protein CSANLGGNTEAFF.

In this sample, this clonotype turned up many times. V gene TRBV6-1 combines with J gene TRBJ2-7; unclear D gene. Germline CDR1 reads MNHNS; CDR2 reads SASEGT. The length of the CDR3 is 14 residues. Trimming shortened V by 5 bases and J by 6 bases, and 17 bases separated the two germline ends. The CDR3 bases are TGTGCCAGCAGTCCTACCCCGACCCGTTCCGAGCAGTACTTC. It codes for CASSPTPTRSEQYF.

This clonotype has at least ten counts. V is TRBV6-5 and J is TRBJ2-7; 8 bases are a match to TRBD1. V was pared by 0 bases and J by 5 bases, with 6 bases of the junction left unmatched. This CDR3 contains 15 residues. CDR1 MNHEY and CDR2 SVGAGI come from the germline V gene. The DNA of the CDR3 is TGTGCCAGCAGTTACTCGGGGGCAGGGGGCGACGAGCAGTACTTC. Translated: CASSYSGAGGDEQYF.

This CDR3 is CASSQGSAIGSYEQYF. As DNA, the CDR3 is TGCGCCAGCAGCCAAGGTTCGGCTATCGGCTCCTACGAGCAGTACTTC. The chain links TRBV4-3 to TRBJ2-7; D remains unclear. Trimming removed 1 base at V and 0 bases at J, with 13 bases between. The CDR3 spans 16 residues. CDR1 is LGHNA, CDR2 YSLEER, per germline.

This clonotype occurred a few times. The chain joins TRBV4-1 to TRBJ1-2; no definite D call. V shed 2 bases and J shed 4 bases, with 8 bases lying between them. This CDR3 has 13 residues. Germline V gives CDR1 MGHRA, CDR2 YSYEKL. The CDR3 loop reads CASSQPSGYGYTF. The CDR3 nucleotides are TGCGCCAGCAGCCAACCGTCTGGCTATGGCTACACCTTC.